Listed below are T cell receptor beta chains from one sample, sequenced in a study of monozygotic twins with inflammatory bowel disease. TCRdb re-called the 5' RACE reads and gives one entry per CDR3 protein, without DNA. This sample's clone table lists 110,000 to 150,000 distinct CDR3 sequences. The sample taken for sequencing was blood. All receptors come from a human donor with ulcerative colitis or Crohn's disease, or a healthy co-twin of an affected twin (not recorded which). CDR3s include the opening cysteine and the closing phenylalanine or tryptophan.

j_call v_call cdr3_aa
TRBJ2-7 TRBV11-2 CASSLGGGGSEQYF
TRBJ2-5 TRBV20-1 CSARSQGVETQYF
TRBJ1-1 TRBV12-3/TRBV12-4 CASSLNVNTEAFF
TRBJ2-1 TRBV29-1 CSVEEKASAPFF
TRBJ2-7 TRBV27 CASSVIAGGTYEQYF
TRBJ2-5 TRBV5-1 CASSLKGRQETQYF
TRBJ2-1 TRBV20-1 CSARDTFKGETYNEQFF
TRBJ2-1 TRBV24-1 CATSGTHTYNEQFF
TRBJ1-5 TRBV12-3/TRBV12-4 CASSLGAGGQPQHF
TRBJ2-3 TRBV20-1 CSARGRQGADTQYF
TRBJ2-1 TRBV7-9 CASSSGQSSYNEQFF
TRBJ1-2 TRBV5-1 CASSLTGSSEGYGYTF
TRBJ2-5 TRBV24-1 CATSSPGIQETQYF
TRBJ2-7 TRBV29-1 CSVETGTGATYEQYF
TRBJ2-5 TRBV7-2 CASSLALSSGRIWETETQYF
TRBJ1-2 TRBV6-6 CASGTVVGYTF
TRBJ2-6 TRBV7-2 CASSYPRANSGANVLTF
TRBJ2-1 TRBV24-1 CATSDPDRDRSAYNEQFF
TRBJ2-1 TRBV18 CASSPLPDRAPYNEQFF
TRBJ2-7 TRBV7-8 CASSRDGSYEQYF
TRBJ2-7 TRBV5-1 CASSTDNSYEQYF
TRBJ1-1 TRBV5-1 CASDLTGKNTEAFF
TRBJ2-7 TRBV29-1 CSVGDGSYEQYF
TRBJ2-1 TRBV11-1 CASSPTSGREDEQFF
TRBJ2-7 TRBV4-3 CASSHIRDTGRGYEQYF
TRBJ2-1 TRBV20-1 CSATRTGYNEQFF
TRBJ2-3 TRBV7-2 CASSQIDTQYF
TRBJ2-1 TRBV11-1 CASSSNTGENYNEQFF
TRBJ2-7 TRBV5-1 CASSFSSTGSEQYF
TRBJ1-2 TRBV20-1 CSARVKGTAANYGYTF
TRBJ1-5 TRBV29-1 CSVEPLSEGGVQPQHF
TRBJ2-2 TRBV27 CASSLTSGLAPGELFF
TRBJ2-1 TRBV3-1 CASSPSTSVQRYEQFF
TRBJ1-6 TRBV7-9 CASSLSADSPLHF
TRBJ1-2 TRBV30 CAWRQGASNSYGYTF
TRBJ2-2 TRBV5-4 CASSPFVDTGELFF
TRBJ2-7 TRBV7-9 CASSLDPRGNYEQYF
TRBJ2-5 TRBV11-3 CASSLEGYEETQYF
TRBJ1-1 TRBV6-6 CASRRLTGTGAMNTEAFF
TRBJ1-5 TRBV18 CASSISGIRNQPQHF
TRBJ2-7 TRBV4-1 CASSLSPQAYEQYF
TRBJ2-7 TRBV27 CASRPSGTAYEQYF
TRBJ1-3 TRBV29-1 CSGAGPGVGNTIYF
TRBJ2-3 TRBV5-1 CASSLGVGADTQYF
TRBJ2-5 TRBV6-1 CASSEEASGTETQYF
TRBJ1-4 TRBV2 CASRADRADEKLFF
TRBJ2-1 TRBV7-9 CASSLPTSGAGIEQFF
TRBJ2-3 TRBV15 CATSRVSSDGTQYF
TRBJ1-5 TRBV4-1 CASSHPGQRSNQPQHF
TRBJ2-5 TRBV5-4 CASSFLGAETQYF
TRBJ2-3 TRBV7-9 CASSFSGVPVTQYF
TRBJ2-1 TRBV13 CASSHPLAYNEQFF
TRBJ1-1 TRBV10-3 CAISRTSNTEAFF
TRBJ1-1 TRBV5-1 CASRAVSELNTEAFF
TRBJ1-1 TRBV5-1 CASSRTLTDMNTEAFF
TRBJ1-3 TRBV6-2/TRBV6-3 CASSWTGASSGNTIYF